This TCR beta chain was profiled in a study of blood T cell repertoires in COVID-19. Study-level background: The study drew acute and convalescent COVID-19 samples from the United States, Italy and Spain. The analysed material was cDNA or gDNA that came from T cells, B-cell-depleted T cells, or PBMCs.

Germline values: CDR1 SGHTA, CDR2 FQGNSA. J lost 8 bases, V lost 5 bases, and 10 bases had no gene match. The CDR3 covers 15 residues. Assay used: immunoSEQ multiplex PCR; TCRdb lists only in-frame clones, some missing. The data contain around 150,000 clones, 75% to 80% of them singletons. The TCR originated in a woman of 80 years or more with acute or convalescent COVID-19. The sequenced material came from peripheral blood. This chain connects TRBV7-2 to TRBJ2-4; 9 positions agree with TRBD1. The CDR3 sequence: CASSPLGQGRDIQYF. CDR3 in DNA: TGTGCCAGCAGCCCCTTGGGACAGGGACGGGACATTCAGTACTTC. The full variable domain, with the rest looked up from reference TRBV7-2 and TRBJ2-4, is GAGVSQSPSNKVTEKGKDVELRCDPISGHTALYWYRQSLGQGLEFLIYFQGNSAPDKSGLPSDRFSAERTGGSVSTLTIQRTQQEDSAVYLCASSPLGQGRDIQYFGAGTRLSVL.